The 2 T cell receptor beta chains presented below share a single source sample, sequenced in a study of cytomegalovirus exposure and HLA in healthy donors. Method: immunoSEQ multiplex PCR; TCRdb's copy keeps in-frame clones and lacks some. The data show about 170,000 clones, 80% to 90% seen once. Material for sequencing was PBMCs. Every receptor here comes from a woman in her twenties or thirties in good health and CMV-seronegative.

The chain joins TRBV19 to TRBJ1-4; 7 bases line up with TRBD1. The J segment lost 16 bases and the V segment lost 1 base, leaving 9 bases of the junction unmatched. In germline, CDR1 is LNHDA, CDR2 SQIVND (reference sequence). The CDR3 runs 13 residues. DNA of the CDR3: TGTGCCAGTAGTATAGGAACCGGGACAGTTCGGTTTTTT. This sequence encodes CASSIGTGTVRFF.

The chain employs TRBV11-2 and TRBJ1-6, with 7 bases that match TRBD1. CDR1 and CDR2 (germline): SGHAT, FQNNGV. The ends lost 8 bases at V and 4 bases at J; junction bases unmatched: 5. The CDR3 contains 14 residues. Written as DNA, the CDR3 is TGTGCCAGCGGTGACAGGGTTTATAATTCACCCCTCCACTTT. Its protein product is CASGDRVYNSPLHF.